This T cell receptor beta chain was captured by sequencing in a study of CD8+ T cells in alopecia areata. CDR1 and CDR2 from the germline V gene are SGHTA and FQGNSA. V gave up 1 base and J gave up 6 bases, with 18 bases separating them. This CDR3 has 16 amino acids. Reverse transcribed after extraction, RNA yielded cDNA as the sequencing template. TCRdb's copy holds only in-frame clones and misses some; the assay was immunoSEQ multiplex PCR. The sample has roughly 76,000 clones; roughly 28% are singletons. This clone showed up just a few times. The treatment denotes: oral pan-JAK inhibitor, 5-10 mg twice daily.

The clonotype was recovered from a human donor with alopecia areata. V is TRBV7-2 and J is TRBJ1-2, with D tentatively TRBD1 (5 bases). The material was CD8+ T cells sorted from blood, obtained at week 4, from a patient treated with tofacitinib. The CDR3 bases are TGTGCCAGCAGCTTAGAGGCGGCAGGGCCCATGAATGGCTACACCTTC. Translation: CASSLEAAGPMNGYTF.